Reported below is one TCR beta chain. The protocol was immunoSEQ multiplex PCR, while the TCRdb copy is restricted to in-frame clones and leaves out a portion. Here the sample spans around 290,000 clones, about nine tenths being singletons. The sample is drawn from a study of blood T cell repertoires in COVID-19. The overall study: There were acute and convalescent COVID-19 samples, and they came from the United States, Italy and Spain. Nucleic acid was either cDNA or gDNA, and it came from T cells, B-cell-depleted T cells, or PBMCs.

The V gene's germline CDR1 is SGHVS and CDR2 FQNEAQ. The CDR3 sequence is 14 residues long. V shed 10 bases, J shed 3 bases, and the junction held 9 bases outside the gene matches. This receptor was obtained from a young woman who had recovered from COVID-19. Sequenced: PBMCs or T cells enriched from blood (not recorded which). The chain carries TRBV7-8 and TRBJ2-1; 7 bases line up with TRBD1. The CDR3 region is CATRRDSNYNEQFF. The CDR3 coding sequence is TGTGCCACCCGACGGGACAGTAACTACAATGAGCAGTTCTTC.